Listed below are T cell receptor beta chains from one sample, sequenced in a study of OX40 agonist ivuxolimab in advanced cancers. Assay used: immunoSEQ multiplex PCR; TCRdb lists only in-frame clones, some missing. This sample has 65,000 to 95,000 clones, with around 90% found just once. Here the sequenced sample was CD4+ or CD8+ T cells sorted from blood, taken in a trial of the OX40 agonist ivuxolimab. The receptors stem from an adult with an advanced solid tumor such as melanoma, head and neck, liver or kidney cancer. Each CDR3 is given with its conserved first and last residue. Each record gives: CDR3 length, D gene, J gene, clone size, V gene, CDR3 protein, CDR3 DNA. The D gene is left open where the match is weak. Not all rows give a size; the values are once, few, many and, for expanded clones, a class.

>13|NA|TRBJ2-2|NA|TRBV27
CASSFGQNRGAVF
TGTGCCAGCAGTTTTGGGCAAAACCGGGGAGCTGTTTTT
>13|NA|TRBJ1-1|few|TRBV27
CASRPSGGFEAFF
TGTGCCAGCAGACCTTCGGGAGGGTTTGAAGCTTTCTTT
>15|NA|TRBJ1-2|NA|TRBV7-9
CASSFRSGAVESYTF
TGTGCCAGCAGCTTCAGGTCCGGGGCGGTGGAGAGCTACACCTTC
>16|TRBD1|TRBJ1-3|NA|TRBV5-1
CASSVGTGWSGNTIYF
TGCGCCAGCAGCGTGGGGACAGGGTGGTCCGGAAACACCATATATTTT
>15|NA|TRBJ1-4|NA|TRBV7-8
CASSLTTGRNEKLFF
TGTGCCAGCAGCTTAACGACGGGGAGAAATGAAAAACTGTTTTTT
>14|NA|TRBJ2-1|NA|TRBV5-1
CASSLEQPYNEQFF
TGCGCCAGCAGCTTGGAGCAGCCCTACAATGAGCAGTTCTTC
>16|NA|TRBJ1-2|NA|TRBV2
CASPREGEGANYGYTF
TGTGCCAGCCCTAGGGAGGGCGAAGGGGCTAACTATGGCTACACCTTC
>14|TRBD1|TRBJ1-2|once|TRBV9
CASSVEGQGGGYTF
TGTGCCAGCAGCGTAGAGGGACAGGGAGGCGGCTACACCTTC
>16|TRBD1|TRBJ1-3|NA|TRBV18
CASSPSGQGTGNTIYF
TGTGCCAGCTCACCATCGGGACAGGGTACTGGAAACACCATATATTTT
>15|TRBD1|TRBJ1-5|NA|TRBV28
CASSLGQGSSQPQHF
TGTGCCAGCAGTCTGGGACAGGGGAGCAGTCAGCCCCAGCATTTT
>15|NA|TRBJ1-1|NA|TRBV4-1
CASSQDSRKNTEAFF
TGCGCCAGCAGCCAAGATTCCCGGAAGAACACTGAAGCTTTCTTT
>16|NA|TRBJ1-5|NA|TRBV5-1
CASSSGEGGSNQPQHF
TGCGCCAGCAGCTCCGGGGAAGGAGGAAGCAATCAGCCCCAGCATTTT
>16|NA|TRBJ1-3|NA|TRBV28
CASSTWTGARGNTIYF
TGTGCCAGCAGTACCTGGACGGGCGCGAGGGGAAACACCATATATTTT
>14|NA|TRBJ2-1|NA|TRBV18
CASSPPPDYNEQFF
TGTGCCAGCTCACCACCCCCAGATTACAATGAGCAGTTCTTC
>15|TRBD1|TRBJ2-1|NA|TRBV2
CASSEDRAEVGEQFF
TGTGCCAGCAGTGAGGACAGGGCGGAGGTAGGCGAGCAGTTCTTC
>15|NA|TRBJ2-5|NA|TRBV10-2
CASSVGVEGPETQYF
TGCGCCAGCAGTGTTGGTGTCGAGGGGCCGGAGACCCAGTACTTC
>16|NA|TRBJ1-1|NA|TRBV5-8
CASSRLFGRFGAEAFF
TGTGCCAGCAGCCGCCTATTTGGACGGTTCGGCGCTGAAGCTTTCTTT
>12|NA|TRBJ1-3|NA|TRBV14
CASSSGGNTIYF
TGTGCCAGCAGCTCCGGGGGAAACACCATATATTTT
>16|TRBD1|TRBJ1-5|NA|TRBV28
CATLTGVEASNQPQHF
TGTGCCACCCTCACAGGGGTCGAAGCTAGCAATCAGCCCCAGCATTTT
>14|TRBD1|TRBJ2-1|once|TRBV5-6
CASSQYGTGLVQFF
TGTGCCAGCAGCCAATACGGGACAGGGCTTGTGCAGTTCTTC
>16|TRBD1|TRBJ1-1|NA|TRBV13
CASSLRFTGVNTEAFF
TGTGCCAGCAGCTTACGGTTCACAGGGGTGAACACTGAAGCTTTCTTT
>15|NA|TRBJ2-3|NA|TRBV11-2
CASSLVSGFTDTQYF
TGTGCCAGCAGCTTAGTTTCAGGTTTCACAGATACGCAGTATTTT